Each of the 26 T cell receptor beta chains below was sequenced from the same sample in a study of blood T cell repertoires in COVID-19. The method was immunoSEQ multiplex PCR; TCRdb's version includes in-frame clones alone and lacks a portion of them. The table lists 75,000 to 100,000 clones, roughly four fifths of them singletons, with almost 7% in the top ten. Specimen: peripheral blood. These receptors came from a man aged 50 to 59 with active or convalescent COVID-19.

The rearrangement links TRBV4-1 to TRBJ2-7; 8 positions match TRBD2. V gave up 2 bases and J gave up 2 bases; unmatched junction bases: 2. Germline V gives CDR1 MGHRA, CDR2 YSYEKL. The CDR3 contains 14 residues. DNA of the CDR3: TGCGCCAGCAGCCAAACTAGCGGCCCCTACGAGCAGTACTTC. Amino acid sequence: CASSQTSGPYEQYF.

The chain joins TRBV28 to TRBJ2-7; 10 bases agree with TRBD2. The CDR3 has 15 amino acids. With 4 bases clipped from V and 4 bases from J, the junction kept 7 bases outside the gene matches. Per germline, CDR1 MDHEN and CDR2 SYDVKM. CDR3 coding DNA: TGTGCCAGCAGTTCCTCCTCTAGCGGGGGTTACGAGCAGTACGTC. It translates to CASSSSSSGGYEQYV.

The gene calls are TRBV7-2 and TRBJ1-5; D remains unclear. Germline assignment: CDR1 SGHTA and CDR2 FQGNSA. Trimming removed 0 bases from V and 0 bases from J, with 9 bases in between. CDR3 length equals 16 residues. In DNA, the CDR3 is TGTGCCAGCAGCTTAGCCCCCGCCGGTAGCAATCAGCCCCAGCATTTT. This sequence encodes CASSLAPAGSNQPQHF.

This clone has just a few counts. J is TRBJ1-1 and V is TRBV7-9; D is unresolved. With 7 bases removed from V and 4 bases from J, the gap between germline ends came to 19 bases. The CDR3 is 15 amino acids. Germline CDR1 reads SEHNR; CDR2 reads FQNEAQ (reference sequence). CDR3 in amino acids: CASTSPSRSRTEAFF. CDR3 bases: TGTGCCAGCACCTCCCCCTCCCGTTCGCGCACTGAAGCTTTCTTT.

CDR3: CASSGTGGNEQYF. CDR3 bases: TGTGCCAGCTCCGGGACAGGGGGAAACGAGCAGTACTTC. This chain links TRBV18 with TRBJ2-7, with 11 nucleotides matching TRBD1. Per the germline V gene, CDR1 is KGHSH and CDR2 is LQKENI. The CDR3 sequence is 13 residues long. The V segment lost 6 bases and the J segment 5 bases; nucleotides outside the gene matches: 3.

The CDR3 region is CASSEEDRGGSYEQYF. CDR3 in DNA: TGTGCCAGCAGTGAAGAGGACAGGGGGGGCTCCTACGAGCAGTACTTC. The chain uses TRBV6-1 and TRBJ2-7; 10 nucleotides align to TRBD1. From germline, CDR1 is MNHNS and CDR2 SASEGT. V lost 1 base to trimming and J lost 0 bases; unmatched junction nucleotides: 3. CDR3 size: 16 residues.

This clone has just a few counts. The CDR3 DNA reads as TGTGCCAGCAGCTCCAAGCGGGAGCAAGAGACCCAGTACTTC. Translation gives CASSSKREQETQYF. This sequence joins TRBV7-2 and TRBJ2-5, with 8 bases matching TRBD2. The CDR3 runs to 14 residues. CDR1 is SGHTA, CDR2 FQGNSA, per germline. V trimming: 4 bases; J trimming: 2 bases; junction bases outside the gene matches: 3.

The chain uses TRBV3-1 (or the pseudogene TRBV3-2) and TRBJ1-2; 10 bases are shared with TRBD1. V was pared by 4 bases and J by 7 bases, with 12 bases of the junction left unmatched. The CDR3 covers 16 residues. The V gene's germline CDR1 is LGHDT and CDR2 YNNKEL (reference sequence). In DNA, the CDR3 is TGTGCCAGCAGCCTGAGACAGGGGGCTTGGGAGGGTGGCTACACCTTC. Translating it yields CASSLRQGAWEGGYTF.

The chain links TRBV7-2 to TRBJ2-3; tentatively, D is TRBD2 (6 bases). The germline CDR1 and CDR2 sequences are SGHTA and FQGNSA. The germline V and J ends were trimmed by 7 bases and 4 bases, with 15 bases remaining between them. The CDR3 has 14 residues. CDR3 in DNA: TGTGCCAGCACCCAGCGGAGGGCCGCAGATACGCAGTATTTT. Residues: CASTQRRAADTQYF.

V and J are TRBV19 and TRBJ1-4, with a possible D match to TRBD1 (5 bases). Germline loops: CDR1 LNHDA, CDR2 SQIVND (reference sequence). Trimming took 6 bases from V and 2 from J, leaving 7 bases between them. This CDR3 is 13 amino acids long. The CDR3 spells CASRGPTNEKLFF. The CDR3 nucleotides read TGTGCCAGTAGGGGGCCGACTAATGAAAAACTGTTTTTT.

The chain employs TRBV5-4 and TRBJ1-6, with TRBD1 identical over 9 bases. After removal of 6 bases from V and 10 bases from J, the junction contained 8 bases not matched to a gene. This CDR3 has 14 residues. Germline values: CDR1 SGHNT, CDR2 YYREEE (reference sequence). The DNA for the CDR3 is TGTGCCAGCAACCTCGGACAGGGGATCTCACCCCTCCACTTT. Translating gives CASNLGQGISPLHF.

The J gene is TRBJ1-4, the V gene TRBV10-1, with TRBD1 matching over 8 bases. V lost 8 bases, J lost 0 bases, and 8 bases stayed unmatched. In germline, CDR1 is WNHNN, CDR2 SYGVQD (reference sequence). This CDR3 contains 16 residues. CDR3 amino acids: CASAADRAATNEKLFF. The CDR3 DNA follows: TGCGCCAGCGCGGCGGACAGGGCTGCAACTAATGAAAAACTGTTTTTT.

As regards this clone: This CDR3 is also generated by other DNA sequences in the sample. The chain has TRBV5-1 and TRBJ2-5; 9 nucleotides match TRBD1. The V gene end was trimmed by 4 bases and the J gene end by 2 bases; junction bases not matched to a gene: 3. The germline V gene has CDR1 SGHRS and CDR2 YFSETQ. The CDR3 is 14 amino acids. CDR3 nucleotides: TGCGCCAGCAGCCCCGGACAGGGGCAAGAGACCCAGTACTTC. It yields the protein CASSPGQGQETQYF.

The V gene is TRBV5-1, the J gene TRBJ2-2; TRBD1 matches at 8 bases. Germline loops: CDR1 SGHRS, CDR2 YFSETQ. CDR3 size: 15 residues. Unmatched junction bases numbered 8, after V lost 4 bases and J lost 6 bases. The CDR3 DNA reads as TGCGCCAGCAGCCCGGACAGGGAACAAGCCGGGGAGCTGTTTTTT. Translating it yields CASSPDREQAGELFF.

The J gene is TRBJ2-1, the V gene TRBV6-5; TRBD1 matches at 9 bases. This CDR3 region has 15 residues. Germline-derived CDR1 and CDR2 are MNHEY and SVGAGI. The J segment lost 2 bases and the V segment lost 8 bases, leaving 7 bases of the junction unmatched. As DNA, the CDR3 is TGTGCCAGCCTCGGGACAGGGTCGACCTACAATGAGCAGTTCTTC. Translating it yields CASLGTGSTYNEQFF.

The chain's CDR3 is CASSLQGEAAFF. CDR3 coding DNA: TGCGCCAGCAGCCTACAGGGCGAGGCAGCTTTCTTT. The V call is TRBV5-1, the J call TRBJ1-1; TRBD1 might be the D (6 bases). The germline gives CDR1 SGHRS, CDR2 YFSETQ. The CDR3 totals 12 residues. With 4 bases removed from V and 10 bases from J, the gap between germline ends came to 14 bases.

The chain joins TRBV19 to TRBJ1-1, with D uncertain. Germline V CDR1 and CDR2: LNHDA, SQIVND (reference sequence). The CDR3 extends over 14 amino acids. V was shortened by 3 bases and J by 3 bases, with 11 bases between the two germline ends. CDR3 in DNA: TGTGCCAGTAGTATGCAAAACCCGGACACTGAAGCTTTCTTT. Residues: CASSMQNPDTEAFF.

The chain recombines TRBV7-8 with TRBJ1-5; D unresolved. The germline gives CDR1 SGHVS, CDR2 FQNEAQ. The ends were cut back, 1 base at V and 0 bases at J, with 7 bases in the middle. The CDR3 is made up of 15 amino acids. CDR3 in amino acids: CASSLDSFSNQPQHF. CDR3 nucleotides: TGTGCCAGCAGCTTAGATAGCTTTAGCAATCAGCCCCAGCATTTT.

The chain carries TRBV5-1 and TRBJ1-5; TRBD1 is a possible D gene (5 bases). V gave up 0 bases and J gave up 10 bases, with 11 bases separating them. CDR1 is SGHRS and CDR2 is YFSETQ in the germline V gene. The CDR3 is 13 amino acids. The CDR3 nucleotides read TGCGCCAGCAGCTTGGACGGGCAGGGTCCCCAGCATTTT. This sequence encodes CASSLDGQGPQHF.

The chain carries TRBV6-2 or TRBV6-3 and TRBJ1-1, with 7 bases fitting TRBD1. CDR1 is MNHEY, CDR2 SVGEGT, per germline. The CDR3 consists of 14 residues. V was clipped by 6 bases and J by 7 bases; unmatched bases: 11. CDR3 in DNA: TGTGCCAGCAGCCGGACAGCCCAGGGGGGTGAAGCTTTCTTT. The encoded protein is CASSRTAQGGEAFF.

This chain joins TRBV5-6 and TRBJ2-7; TRBD2 matches 7 bases. Per the germline V gene, CDR1 is SGHDT and CDR2 is YYEEEE. V lost 3 bases, J lost 2 bases, and 8 bases stayed unmatched. CDR3 size: 15 residues. The CDR3 DNA reads TGTGCCAGCAGCTCCCCTGGGAGGGAGACCTACGAGCAGTACTTC. Translation gives CASSSPGRETYEQYF.

The gene calls are TRBV5-6 and TRBJ2-7; 9 bases are shared with TRBD2. V trimming: 3 bases; J trimming: 6 bases; junction bases outside the gene matches: 7. The CDR3 sequence is 14 residues long. Germline V gene data show CDR1 as SGHDT and CDR2 as YYEEEE. This chain's CDR3 is CASSSGTSIFEQYF. The CDR3 bases are TGTGCCAGCAGCTCCGGGACTAGCATTTTCGAGCAGTACTTC.

DNA of the CDR3: TGTGCCAGTAGTATAGACATACTGACAGGGATCGAGCAGTACTTC. This encodes CASSIDILTGIEQYF. The chain has TRBV19 and TRBJ2-7; TRBD1 agrees at 7 bases. V lost 0 bases and J lost 6; bases outside the gene matches: 8. Germline V gene lookup returns CDR1 LNHDA and CDR2 SQIVND (reference sequence). This CDR3 comprises 15 residues.

This clone showed up just a few times. This rearrangement joins TRBV19 to TRBJ2-1, with D possibly being TRBD2 (6 bases). Germline loops: CDR1 LNHDA, CDR2 SQIVND (reference sequence). V gave up 1 base and J gave up 8 bases, with 12 bases separating them. The CDR3 runs 14 residues. Written as DNA, the CDR3 is TGTGCCAGTAGTATAGGGAGGGCGGTCGATGAGCAGTTCTTC. This translates into CASSIGRAVDEQFF.

The chain carries TRBV6-2 or TRBV6-3 and TRBJ2-2; D is unclear. CDR1 MNHEY and CDR2 SVGEGT come from the germline V gene. V dropped 4 bases and J dropped 3 bases, with 6 bases sitting between them. This CDR3 comprises 13 residues. The CDR3 region is CASSSTHTGELFF. In nucleotides, the CDR3 is TGTGCCAGCAGTTCGACTCACACCGGGGAGCTGTTTTTT.

This clone was counted between two and nine times. The V call is TRBV4-3, the J call TRBJ2-7; 8 bases map to TRBD2. The CDR3 length is 14 residues. The V segment lost 4 bases and the J segment 2 bases; nucleotides outside the gene matches: 4. Germline V CDR1 and CDR2: LGHNA, YSLEER. The CDR3 DNA reads TGCGCCAGCAGCCTGGCCGGGGGGGCCTACGAGCAGTACTTC. Translated, it gives CASSLAGGAYEQYF.